This T cell receptor beta chain stems from a study of T-cell reconstitution after alpha-beta-depleted transplantation in children. In its sample, this clonotype was seen a few times. TCRbeta library construction was performed incorporating unique molecular identifiers. TCRdb processed the PCR reads anew with MiXCR; each CDR3 protein has one entry. The table records about 500,000 distinct CDR3 sequences, approximately 29% of them present only once. Per germline, CDR1 GTSNPN and CDR2 SVGIG (reference sequence). The germline V and J ends were trimmed by 8 bases and 10 bases, with 17 bases remaining between them. The CDR3 runs to 11 residues.

The J gene is TRBJ1-1, the V gene TRBV30, with a possible D match to TRBD1 (5 bases). The receptor was derived from a human donor who donated a stem cell graft to a child with aplastic anemia. The source material was PBMCs from the stem cell graft donor, sampled from the stem cell graft. CDR3 nucleotides: TGTGCCACTGGCAAAGCCGGGGGAGCTTTCTTT. Amino acid sequence: CATGKAGGAFF.